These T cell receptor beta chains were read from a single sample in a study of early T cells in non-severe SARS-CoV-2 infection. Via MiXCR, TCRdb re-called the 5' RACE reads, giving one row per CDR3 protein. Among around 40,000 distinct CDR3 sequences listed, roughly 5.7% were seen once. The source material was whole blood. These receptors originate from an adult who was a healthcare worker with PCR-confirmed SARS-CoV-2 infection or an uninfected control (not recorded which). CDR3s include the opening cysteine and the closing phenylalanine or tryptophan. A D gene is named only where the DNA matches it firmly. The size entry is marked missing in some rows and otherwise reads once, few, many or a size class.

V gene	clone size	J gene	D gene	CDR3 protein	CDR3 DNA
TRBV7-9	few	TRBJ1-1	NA	CASSLEQGTEAFF	TGTGCCAGCAGCTTAGAACAGGGAACTGAAGCTTTCTTT
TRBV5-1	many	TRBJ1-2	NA	CASSQGPRYGYTF	TGCGCCAGCAGCCAGGGACCGCGATATGGCTACACCTTC
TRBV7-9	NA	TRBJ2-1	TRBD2	CASIRTGTRDEQFF	TGTGCCAGCATCCGAACCGGGACTAGGGATGAGCAGTTCTTC
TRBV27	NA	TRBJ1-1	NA	CASSLSGGQNTEAFF	TGTGCCAGCAGTTTATCAGGCGGACAGAACACTGAAGCTTTCTTT
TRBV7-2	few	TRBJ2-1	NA	CASSPGTGTWNEQFF	TGTGCCAGCAGCCCCGGGACTGGCACGTGGAATGAGCAGTTCTTC
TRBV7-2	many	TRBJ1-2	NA	CASSSQQSYGYTF	TGTGCCAGCAGCTCTCAGCAGAGTTATGGCTACACCTTC
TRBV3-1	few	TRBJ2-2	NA	CASSRRSGELFF	TGTGCCAGCAGCCGGAGGTCGGGGGAGCTGTTTTTT
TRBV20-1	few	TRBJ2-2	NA	CSAREGFLGELFF	TGCAGTGCTAGAGAAGGGTTTCTAGGGGAGCTGTTTTTT
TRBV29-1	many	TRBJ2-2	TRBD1	CSVARDRETGELFF	TGCAGCGTTGCCAGGGACAGGGAAACCGGGGAGCTGTTTTTT
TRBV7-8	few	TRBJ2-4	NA	CASSLGWENIQYF	TGTGCCAGCAGCTTAGGATGGGAGAACATTCAGTACTTC
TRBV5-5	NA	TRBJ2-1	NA	CASSLYRPEQFF	TGTGCCAGCAGCTTATACCGTCCTGAGCAGTTCTTC
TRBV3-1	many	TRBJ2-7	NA	CASSWDRYEQYF	TGTGCCAGCAGTTGGGACCGCTACGAGCAGTACTTC
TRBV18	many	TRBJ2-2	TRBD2	CASSPAAGDLVGELFF	TGTGCCAGCTCACCCGCGGCGGGAGATCTTGTCGGGGAGCTGTTTTTT